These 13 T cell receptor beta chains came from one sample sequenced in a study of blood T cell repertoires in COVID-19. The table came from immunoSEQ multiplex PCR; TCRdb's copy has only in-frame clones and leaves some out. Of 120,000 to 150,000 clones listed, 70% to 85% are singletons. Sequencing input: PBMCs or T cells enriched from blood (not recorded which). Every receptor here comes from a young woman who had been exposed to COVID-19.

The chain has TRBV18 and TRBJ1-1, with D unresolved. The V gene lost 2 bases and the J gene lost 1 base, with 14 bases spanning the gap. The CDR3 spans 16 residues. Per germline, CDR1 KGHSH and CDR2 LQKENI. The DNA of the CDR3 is TGTGCCAGCTCACCAAAGCAGGATTTGGCGAACACTGAAGCTTTCTTT. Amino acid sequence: CASSPKQDLANTEAFF.

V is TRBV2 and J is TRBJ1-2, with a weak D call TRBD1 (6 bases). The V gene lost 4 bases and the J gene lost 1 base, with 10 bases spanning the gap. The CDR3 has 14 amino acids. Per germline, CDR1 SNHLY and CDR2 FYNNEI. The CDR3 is CASSGTDFNYGYTF. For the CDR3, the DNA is TGTGCCAGCAGTGGGACAGATTTTAACTATGGCTACACCTTC.

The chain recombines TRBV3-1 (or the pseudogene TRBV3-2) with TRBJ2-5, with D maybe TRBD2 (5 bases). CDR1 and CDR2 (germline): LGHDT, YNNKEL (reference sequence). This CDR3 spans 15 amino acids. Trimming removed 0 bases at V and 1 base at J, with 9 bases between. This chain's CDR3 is CASSQDFAGQETQYF. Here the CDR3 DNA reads TGTGCCAGCAGCCAAGATTTCGCGGGCCAAGAGACCCAGTACTTC.

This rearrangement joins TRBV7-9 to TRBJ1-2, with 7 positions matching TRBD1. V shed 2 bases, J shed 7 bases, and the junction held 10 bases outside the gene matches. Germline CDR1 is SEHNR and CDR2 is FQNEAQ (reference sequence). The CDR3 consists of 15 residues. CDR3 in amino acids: CASSLSETGWGGYTF. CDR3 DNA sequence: TGTGCCAGCAGCTTATCAGAGACAGGGTGGGGTGGCTACACCTTC.

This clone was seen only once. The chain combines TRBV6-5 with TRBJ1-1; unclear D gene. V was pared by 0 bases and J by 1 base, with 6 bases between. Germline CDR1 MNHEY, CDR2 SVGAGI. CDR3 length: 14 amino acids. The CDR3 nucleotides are TGTGCCAGCAGTTACTCAGTCGGGAACACTGAAGCTTTCTTT. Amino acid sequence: CASSYSVGNTEAFF.

The CDR3 is CSVQTSEGSEQFF. The CDR3 region has the DNA TGCAGCGTTCAGACTAGCGAGGGTAGTGAGCAGTTCTTC. The chain carries TRBV29-1 and TRBJ2-1; 8 positions agree with TRBD2. The CDR3 spans 13 residues. V trimming: 5 bases; J trimming: 9 bases; junction bases outside the gene matches: 9. The germline gives CDR1 SQVTM, CDR2 ANQGSEA.

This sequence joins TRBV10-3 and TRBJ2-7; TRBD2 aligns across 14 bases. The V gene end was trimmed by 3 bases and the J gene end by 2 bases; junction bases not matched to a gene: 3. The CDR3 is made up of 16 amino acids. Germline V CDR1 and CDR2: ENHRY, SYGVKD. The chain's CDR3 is CAISEGTSGRTYEQYF. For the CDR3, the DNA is TGTGCCATCAGTGAAGGGACTAGCGGGAGAACCTACGAGCAGTACTTC.

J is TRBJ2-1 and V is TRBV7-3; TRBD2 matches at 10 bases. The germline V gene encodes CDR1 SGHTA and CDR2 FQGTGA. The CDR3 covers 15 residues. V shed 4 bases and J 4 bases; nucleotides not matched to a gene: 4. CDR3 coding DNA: TGTGCCAGCAGCTCCCGGACTAGCGGATACAATGAGCAGTTCTTC. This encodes CASSSRTSGYNEQFF.

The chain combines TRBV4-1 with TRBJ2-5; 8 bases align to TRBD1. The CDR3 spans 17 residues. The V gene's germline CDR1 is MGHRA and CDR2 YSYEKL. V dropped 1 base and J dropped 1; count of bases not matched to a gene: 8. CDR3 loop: CASSQGPGGPSQETQYF. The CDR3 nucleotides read TGCGCCAGCAGCCAAGGGCCAGGGGGCCCCTCCCAAGAGACCCAGTACTTC.

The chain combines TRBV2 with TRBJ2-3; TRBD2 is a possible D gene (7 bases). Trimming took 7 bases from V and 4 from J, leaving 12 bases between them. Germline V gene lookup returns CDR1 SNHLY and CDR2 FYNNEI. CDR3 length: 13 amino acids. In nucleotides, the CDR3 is TGTGCCAGCATGAGGGGGGGCGCAGATACGCAGTATTTT. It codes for CASMRGGADTQYF.

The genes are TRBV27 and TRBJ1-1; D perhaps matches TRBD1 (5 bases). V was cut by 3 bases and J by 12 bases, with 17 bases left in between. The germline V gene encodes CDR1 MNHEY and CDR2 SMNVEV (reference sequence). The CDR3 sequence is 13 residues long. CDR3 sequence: CASSFRRGPVSFF. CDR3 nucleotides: TGTGCCAGCAGTTTCCGGCGGGGCCCGGTGTCTTTCTTT.

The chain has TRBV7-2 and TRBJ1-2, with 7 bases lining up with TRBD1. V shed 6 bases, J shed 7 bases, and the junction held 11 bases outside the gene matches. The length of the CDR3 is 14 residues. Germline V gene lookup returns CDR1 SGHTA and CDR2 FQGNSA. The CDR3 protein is CASRIDRVGSGYTF. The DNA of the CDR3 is TGTGCCAGCAGAATTGACAGGGTGGGTTCTGGCTACACCTTC. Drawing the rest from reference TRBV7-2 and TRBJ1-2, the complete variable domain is GAGVSQSPSNKVTEKGKDVELRCDPISGHTALYWYRQSLGQGLEFLIYFQGNSAPDKSGLPSDRFSAERTGGSVSTLTIQRTQQEDSAVYLCASRIDRVGSGYTFGSGTRLTVV.

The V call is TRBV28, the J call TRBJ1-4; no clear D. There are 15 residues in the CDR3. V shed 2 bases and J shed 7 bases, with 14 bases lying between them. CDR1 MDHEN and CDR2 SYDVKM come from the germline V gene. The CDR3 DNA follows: TGTGCCAGCAGTTTAGGAGGGTACGTTGTTGAAAAACTGTTTTTT. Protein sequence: CASSLGGYVVEKLFF.